The 10 T cell receptor beta chains listed next were all sequenced from one sample in a study of blood T cell repertoires in COVID-19 (TCRdb year 2020). Receptor libraries were prepared by the immunoSEQ multiplex PCR assay. TCRdb mirrors the immuneACCESS table, restricted to in-frame sequences. Some clones are absent from its copies; in checked studies, under half trace to an unresolved V gene, and the reason for the others is unknown. For this sample there are some 330,000 clones; about 89% appear just once. The ten largest clones take up approximately 1.8% of the sample. Sequencing was done on a sample of PBMCs or T cells enriched from blood (not recorded which). The receptors shown here come from a man aged 35 to 55 in a cohort exposed to, infected with or recovered from COVID-19 (not recorded which).

The chain recombines TRBV6-5 with TRBJ1-4; D uncertain. This CDR3 contains 12 residues. Trimming left V 3 bases short and J 8 bases short, with 7 bases between. Germline assignment: CDR1 MNHEY and CDR2 SVGAGI. The CDR3 region is CASSYPLEKLFF. In DNA, the CDR3 is TGTGCCAGCAGTTATCCCCTGGAAAAACTGTTTTTT.

The chain uses TRBV30 and TRBJ2-7; D is uncertain. Trimming left V 3 bases short and J 1 base short, with 7 bases between. Germline assignment: CDR1 GTSNPN and CDR2 SVGIG (reference sequence). This CDR3 is built from 12 residues. CDR3 sequence reads: CAWRAGSYEQYF. DNA of the CDR3: TGTGCCTGGAGAGCCGGTTCCTACGAGCAGTACTTC.

The chain combines TRBV7-2 with TRBJ1-5, with unresolved D. Trimming removed 1 base at V and 0 bases at J, with 7 bases between. Germline assignment: CDR1 SGHTA and CDR2 FQGNSA. The CDR3 is 15 amino acids. Here the CDR3 reads CASSLGQNSNQPQHF. CDR3 bases: TGTGCCAGCAGCTTAGGACAAAATAGCAATCAGCCCCAGCATTTT.

The chain couples TRBV27 to TRBJ2-3; D is undetermined. Trimming cost V 3 bases and J 2 bases, with 6 bases left between them. The V gene's germline CDR1 is MNHEY and CDR2 SMNVEV (reference sequence). There are 13 residues in the CDR3. The CDR3 is CASSLANTDTQYF. The DNA of the CDR3 is TGTGCCAGCAGTTTGGCAAACACAGATACGCAGTATTTT.

This rearrangement joins TRBV5-1 to TRBJ2-5; possibly TRBD1 for D (6 bases). V dropped 6 bases and J dropped 4 bases, with 13 bases sitting between them. The CDR3 runs 13 residues. Per germline, CDR1 SGHRS and CDR2 YFSETQ. CDR3 bases: TGCGCCAGCACTGGACAGAGTGGAGAGACCCAGTACTTC. Amino acid sequence: CASTGQSGETQYF.

In its sample, this clone was seen a few times. The chain carries TRBV5-1 and TRBJ1-6, with 7 nucleotides matching TRBD1. The V and J ends lost 0 bases and 7 bases, in that order; junction bases with no gene match: 7. The CDR3 is made up of 16 amino acids. The germline V gene has CDR1 SGHRS and CDR2 YFSETQ. DNA of the CDR3: TGCGCCAGCAGCTTGGGGACAGGCCGGGTAAATTCACCCCTCCACTTT. Residues: CASSLGTGRVNSPLHF.

This chain uses TRBV18 with TRBJ2-1, with TRBD1 as a possible D gene (6 bases). CDR1 and CDR2 (germline): KGHSH, LQKENI. V shed 2 bases and J shed 3 bases, with 11 bases lying between them. This CDR3 is built from 15 residues. CDR3 residues: CASSPWKQGYNEQFF. Written as DNA, the CDR3 is TGTGCCAGCTCACCATGGAAACAGGGCTACAATGAGCAGTTCTTC.

This sequence joins TRBV18 and TRBJ1-4; D may be TRBD1 (6 bases). CDR1 and CDR2 (germline): KGHSH, LQKENI. The CDR3 covers 15 residues. Between the trimmed V and J ends, which lost 3 bases and 3 bases, there was a span of 11 bases. The CDR3 DNA follows: TGTGCCAGCTCACCGGACAGACAATCTAATGAAAAACTGTTTTTT. It codes for CASSPDRQSNEKLFF. Using reference TRBV18 and TRBJ1-4 for the parts outside the CDR3, the full variable domain is NAGVMQNPRHLVRRRGQEARLRCSPMKGHSHVYWYRQLPEEGLKFMVYLQKENIIDESGMPKERFSAEFPKEGPSILRIQQVVRGDSAAYFCASSPDRQSNEKLFFGSGTQLSVL.

This chain joins TRBV28 and TRBJ2-7; D is unclear. The germline CDR1 and CDR2 sequences are MDHEN and SYDVKM. The V end was cut by 5 bases, the J end by 0 bases, with 11 bases between. The length of the CDR3 is 14 residues. The CDR3 loop reads CASSLISSSYEQYF. CDR3 sequence (DNA): TGTGCCAGCAGTCTAATATCAAGCTCCTACGAGCAGTACTTC.

The chain has TRBV18 and TRBJ2-3, with D unresolved. Looked up from germline, CDR1 is KGHSH and CDR2 is LQKENI. The CDR3 spans 13 residues. V was shortened by 5 bases and J by 6 bases, with 12 bases between the two germline ends. CDR3: CASSSAGPDTQYF. CDR3 coding DNA: TGTGCCAGCTCATCGGCTGGGCCTGATACGCAGTATTTT. Variable domain in full (rest from reference TRBV18 and TRBJ2-3): NAGVMQNPRHLVRRRGQEARLRCSPMKGHSHVYWYRQLPEEGLKFMVYLQKENIIDESGMPKERFSAEFPKEGPSILRIQQVVRGDSAAYFCASSSAGPDTQYFGPGTRLTVL.